This TCR beta chain emerged from a study of human T cells and chemical hapten exposure. Time point in this sample: patch test 2, 6 weeks after DPC sensitization. The treatment: therapeutic diphenylcyclopropenone sensitization with weekly scalp DPC. Samples of blood were obtained prior to the application of each patch test. Notes on this clonotype: Its antigen is undetermined.

The V gene end was trimmed by 4 bases and the J gene end by 10 bases; junction bases not matched to a gene: 10. Germline V lookup: CDR1 MNHEY, CDR2 SVGEGT. This CDR3 is 15 amino acids long. The study's findings and limits: Expanded TCR counts at PT1 went up together with patch test score, a positive correlation. Expanded TCRs made up significantly more big CDR3 similarity clusters than controls did.

One entry per CDR3 protein, called by TCRdb with MiXCR from the RACE reads. The sample contains hundreds of thousands of distinct CDR3 sequences, about 6% of which appear only once. The TCR sequence derives from a woman younger than 35 with alopecia areata. Some clones in this sample may be carry-over from other donors' samples. The chain combines TRBV6-2 or TRBV6-3 with TRBJ2-3; 11 bases fit TRBD2. The source material was whole blood, sampled in connection with sensitization to the hapten diphenylcyclopropenone (DPC). The CDR3 reads CASSSAGTSGLSQYF. In DNA form, the CDR3 reads TGTGCCAGCAGTTCCGCCGGGACTAGCGGCCTTTCGCAGTATTTT.